A selection of T cell receptor beta chains follows, all from one sample in a study of shared clonotypes between healthy human individuals. The method was immunoSEQ multiplex PCR; TCRdb's version includes in-frame clones alone and lacks a portion of them. The sample contains 2.3 million or so clones, approximately 95% of which appear only once. Sequences were obtained from naive CD4+ T cells from PBMCs. The receptors stem from a man younger than 35 in good health. Some clones in this sample may be carry-over from other donors' samples. The conserved cysteine and the conserved F or W are not part of the CDR3 here. Fields, in order: V gene, J gene, clone size, CDR3 protein. Some rows have no size entry. The others give once, few or many, or a class for an expanded clone.

>TRBV27|TRBJ1-2|-
ASGTGGLYGYT
>TRBV11-2|TRBJ1-2|-
ASSPRGGRWEGGGYT
>TRBV2|TRBJ2-7|once
ASSLTGIYEQY
>TRBV28|TRBJ2-6|-
ASSYGRVSGANVLT
>TRBV29-1|TRBJ2-3|-
SVDGDTQY
>TRBV6-1|TRBJ2-4|-
ASSVTQNIQY
>TRBV28|TRBJ2-7|-
ASSPGRATYEQY
>TRBV5-1|TRBJ2-2|-
ASSLETGVYTGELF
>TRBV28|TRBJ2-3|-
ASSQAGGFSDTQY
>TRBV4-1|TRBJ1-5|-
ASSQWGQRSDEAQH
>TRBV20-1|TRBJ1-2|-
SASTNYGYT
>TRBV10-3|TRBJ2-7|-
ATSPGRTSSSYEQY
>TRBV19|TRBJ1-5|-
ASSTRLMGRASNQPQH
>TRBV6-6|TRBJ1-2|-
ASSSSGQGAGGYT
>TRBV28|TRBJ1-3|-
ASSLGTVINTIY
>TRBV7-2|TRBJ1-5|-
ASSLLSPRQGYQPQH
>TRBV14|TRBJ1-4|-
ASSQGATNEKLF
>TRBV11-2|TRBJ2-1|-
ASSFLFGRGIEQF
>TRBV2|TRBJ1-5|-
ASRQPGQAYSNQPQH
>TRBV5-8|TRBJ2-2|-
ASSLLVKNTGELF
>TRBV4-3|TRBJ1-2|-
ASSQGVTDYGYT
>TRBV18|TRBJ2-7|-
ASSPLGTGAPYEQY
>TRBV28|TRBJ1-2|-
ASSADSYGYT
>TRBV7-2|TRBJ2-2|-
ASSSTGYTGELF
>TRBV30|TRBJ1-1|few
AWAQGLNTEAF
>TRBV30|TRBJ2-1|-
AWSITPGQFYEQF
>TRBV5-6|TRBJ2-3|-
ASSLGGARVTDTQY
>TRBV30|TRBJ1-1|-
AWRIDGNTEAF
>TRBV2|TRBJ2-7|-
ASSSGQGVLEQY
>TRBV7-3|TRBJ2-1|-
ASSQDSGFSYNEQF
>TRBV6-1|TRBJ1-2|-
ASSATAWEGYT
>TRBV4-3|TRBJ1-2|-
ASSPIEGVYGYT
>TRBV7-3|TRBJ2-7|-
ASSNGLAASNEQY
>TRBV6-5|TRBJ1-6|-
ASSPRTGGPLH
>TRBV10-3|TRBJ2-7|-
AISKDSVSSYEQY
>TRBV28|TRBJ2-1|-
ASNGPHNEQF
>TRBV28|TRBJ1-4|-
ASSLRGAVTNEKLF
>TRBV5-4|TRBJ2-5|-
ASSSSGNQETQY
>TRBV14|TRBJ1-5|-
ASSRLTGTPKH
>TRBV19|TRBJ1-2|-
ASSMLGAAYGYT
>TRBV7-9|TRBJ1-4|-
ASSSGILVATNEKLF
>TRBV16|TRBJ2-5|-
ASSQSSTGTGQETQY
>TRBV7-2|TRBJ2-7|-
ASSSPRDEQY
>TRBV29-1|TRBJ1-2|few
SADSHT
>TRBV5-1|TRBJ1-4|-
ASSLGQGDTNEKLF
>TRBV28|TRBJ1-1|-
ASSRPGSTEAF
>TRBV5-1|TRBJ2-7|-
ASSLALVGFSYEQY
>TRBV9|TRBJ1-2|-
ASSARDRGGYT
>TRBV5-4|TRBJ1-4|once
ASSPRFSEKLF
>TRBV6-5|TRBJ2-1|-
ASSYSIRKAYNEQF
>TRBV10-3|TRBJ2-3|-
AINALTGDTQY
>TRBV9|TRBJ1-3|-
ASSVELDLSPSGNTIY
>TRBV7-7|TRBJ2-5|-
ASSLAQGETQY
>TRBV25-1|TRBJ2-1|once
ASSGLGLATHNEQF
>TRBV28|TRBJ1-2|-
AALDRGGGYT
>TRBV28|TRBJ2-7|-
ASSLAGGPWEQY
>TRBV29-1|TRBJ2-7|-
SVGGTGSYEQY